This T cell receptor beta chain derives from a study of blood T cells in healthy people across ages. Isolation yielded PBMCs, at least 6 million per sample, in every case. V dropped 6 bases and J dropped 0; count of bases not matched to a gene: 5. CDR3 length: 14 amino acids. Germline lookup yields CDR1 SQVTM and CDR2 ANQGSEA. A J-beta primer mix and a sample-barcoded 5' primer were used in a second PCR of roughly 6 to 12 cycles. Template switching added a 12-random-nucleotide identifier to every cDNA molecule. Each sample provided no less than 3 million CDR3-containing paired-end reads. Via MiXCR, TCRdb re-called the 5' RACE reads, giving one row per CDR3 protein. The sample records 710,000 or so distinct CDR3 sequences, 22% being singletons.

The sequence was obtained from an older man in good health. Sample: blood. The rearrangement joins TRBV29-1 to TRBJ2-3, with TRBD2 matching 8 bases. CDR3 protein: CSVSGSPSTDTQYF. The DNA for the CDR3 is TGCAGCGTGAGCGGGAGCCCTAGCACAGATACGCAGTATTTT.